This TCR beta chain was recorded in a study of T cells in Graves' hyperthyroidism and ophthalmopathy. Study-wide points: Progression to ophthalmopathy was predicted a median of 6.5 months early.

This clonotype showed up just a few times. Its antigen is undetermined. The CDR3 covers 14 residues. Germline CDR1 is KGHSH and CDR2 is LQKENI. Trimming cost V 1 base and J 7 bases, with 13 bases left between them. Amplification of TCR beta CDR3 regions was performed using RNA transcripts as template. With the HTBI primer set, the TCR CDR3 went through a first round of RT-PCR. TCRdb reprocessed the multiplex PCR reads via MiXCR and lists one record per CDR3 protein. The sample has over 250,000 distinct CDR3 sequences, roughly 13% seen once. The sequence came from a woman aged 40 to 50 with Graves' ophthalmopathy. The rearrangement uses TRBV18 and TRBJ1-2, with a possible D match to TRBD1 (6 bases). The sequencing sample was made of blood. The CDR3 DNA is TGTGCCAGCTCACCACTGGGGGGCTCAGGTGGCTACACCTTC. Translated, it gives CASSPLGGSGGYTF.